This TCR beta chain originates from a study of shared clonotypes between healthy human individuals. Study in general: Every donor yielded three CD4 naive, three CD4 memory, two CD8 naive and one CD8 memory plate.

This clone was counted once. The target antigen is unknown. Points from the study as a whole: The generation probabilities recorded for non-shared clonotypes fell below those of clonotypes shared by all four donors.

V lost 4 bases, J lost 0 bases, and 21 bases lay in between. The CDR3 is 18 residues long. Germline V gene sequence: CDR1 SGHAT, CDR2 FQNNGV. On sorted subsets, replicate PCRs used 200 to 250 ng DNA, or 25,000 to 35,000 T cell genomes. Sequenced by immunoSEQ multiplex PCR; TCRdb stores in-frame clones only, minus some. This sample carries 700,000 to 950,000 clones, approximately 97% of them seen once, and the ten largest clones take less than 0.25%. Positive CCR7 selection of CD45RO-negative cells yielded the naive CD8 cells, and terminally differentiated effector memory CD45RA+ cells were excluded. The chain links TRBV11-2 to TRBJ1-1; no definite D call. The source of this sequence is a man aged 30 to 39 in good health. The specimen was naive CD8+ T cells sorted from blood. The CDR3 loop reads CASSSPRRSRYLNTEAFF. The CDR3 coding sequence is TGTGCCAGCAGCTCCCCCCGCCGGTCCCGATACTTGAACACTGAAGCTTTCTTT.